The 16 T cell receptor beta chains below come from one sample, sequenced in a study of regulatory T cells in long-lasting Graves disease. Arm-PCR of CDR3 regions and iRepertoire HTBI primers were the basis on which TCR beta libraries were built. TCRdb passed the multiplex PCR reads through MiXCR, listing each CDR3 protein once. The data show hundreds of thousands of distinct CDR3 sequences, around 13% seen once. Time point: newly diagnosed GD, antithyroid drugs for less than 3 months. PBMC RNA served as the TCR library source. The same sample was also used in a study of T cells in Graves' hyperthyroidism and ophthalmopathy.

The material sequenced was peripheral blood mononuclear cells (PBMCs), taken at new diagnosis, from a patient treated with antithyroid drugs. Source of these receptors: a woman between 25 and 40 years old with Graves disease.

Comments on this clonotype: Its ends do not fully match the called genes, so a read error is possible. J is TRBJ2-7 and V is TRBV28, with D possibly being TRBD2 (5 bases). Germline values: CDR1 MDHEN, CDR2 SYDVKM. The CDR3 covers 13 residues. Here the CDR3 DNA reads TGTGCCAGCAGAACCGGGATTTCCTACGAGCAGCACTTC. Protein: CASRTGISYEQHF.

Regarding this clonotype: A junction boundary mismatches the germline segment, possibly from a read error. The chain combines TRBV7-2 with TRBJ1-2; maybe TRBD1 (6 bases). This CDR3 has 12 residues. In germline, CDR1 is SGHTA, CDR2 FQGNSA. The CDR3 region is CASSRGDYGCTF. Here the CDR3 DNA reads TGTGCCAGCAGCAGGGGGGACTATGGCTGCACCTTC.

CDR3 in amino acids: CAWTAGGSLEAFF. In nucleotides, the CDR3 is TGTGCCTGGACGGCAGGGGGTTCTCTCGAAGCTTTCTTT. The genes are TRBV30 and TRBJ1-1; 7 positions match TRBD1. This CDR3 region has 13 residues. CDR1 is GTSNPN and CDR2 is SVGIG in the germline V gene (reference sequence). Unmatched junction bases numbered 10, after V lost 4 bases and J lost 8 bases. The variable domain in full, completed from reference TRBV30 and TRBJ1-1, reads SQTIHQWPATLVQPVGSPLSLECTVEGTSNPNLYWYRQAAGRGLQLLFYSVGIGQISSEVPQNLSASRPQDRQFILSSKKLLLSDSGFYLCAWTAGGSLEAFFGQGTRLTVV.

This clonotype was detected ten times or more. The chain combines TRBV6-5 with TRBJ2-1; 10 positions match TRBD2. The CDR3 contains 16 residues. Trimming took 0 bases from V and 4 from J; bases not matched to a gene: 3. Per the germline V gene, CDR1 is MNHEY and CDR2 is SVGAGI. CDR3 nucleotide sequence: TGTGCCAGCAGTTACTCTACTAGCGGGGCATACAATGAGCAGTTCTTC. The encoded protein is CASSYSTSGAYNEQFF.

This clonotype was detected many times. V gene TRBV18 combines with J gene TRBJ2-3; D is unclear. The CDR3 has 14 amino acids. Germline CDR1 reads KGHSH; CDR2 reads LQKENI. V lost 3 bases, J lost 1 base, and 8 bases lay in between. CDR3 sequence (DNA): TGTGCCAGCTCACCTGTTCACCGCACAGATACGCAGTATTTT. This gives the protein CASSPVHRTDTQYF.

This clonotype came up many times. The chain carries TRBV20-1 and TRBJ1-2; D is undetermined. V lost 5 bases, J lost 2 bases, and 15 bases lay in between. The CDR3 sequence is 14 residues long. The germline gives CDR1 DFQATT, CDR2 SNEGSKA (reference sequence). The CDR3 region has the DNA TGCAGTGCTCAGCTCCACCCGGGGAACTATGGCTACACCTTC. This codes for CSAQLHPGNYGYTF.

In its sample, this clonotype was seen many times. This chain connects TRBV5-4 to TRBJ2-3, with 11 bases that match TRBD2. The CDR3 is 14 amino acids. The germline gives CDR1 SGHNT, CDR2 YYREEE (reference sequence). V was pared by 3 bases and J by 6 bases, with 3 bases of the junction left unmatched. The CDR3 protein is CASSSLAGDDTQYF. The CDR3 DNA reads as TGTGCCAGCAGCTCACTAGCGGGAGATGATACGCAGTATTTT.

This clonotype was counted ten times or more. The chain uses TRBV28 and TRBJ2-5; 7 nucleotides match TRBD1. V shed 8 bases, J shed 5 bases, and the junction held 14 bases outside the gene matches. The CDR3 covers 15 residues. CDR1 and CDR2 (germline): MDHEN, SYDVKM. The CDR3: CASWLSSAGGETQYF. For the CDR3, the DNA is TGTGCCAGCTGGCTTTCCTCGGCAGGGGGTGAGACCCAGTACTTC.

This clonotype was seen at least ten times. The genes are TRBV28 and TRBJ2-7, with 7 bases matching TRBD1. Trimming cost V 7 bases and J 3 bases; bases outside gene matches: 12. This CDR3 region has 15 residues. Germline V CDR1 and CDR2: MDHEN, SYDVKM. CDR3 protein: CASINPNRGVYEQYF. In nucleotides, the CDR3 is TGTGCCAGCATTAATCCGAACAGGGGAGTCTACGAGCAGTACTTC.

This clonotype was seen at least ten times. The rearrangement links TRBV11-3 to TRBJ2-7; 7 bases fit TRBD2. Germline V gene lookup returns CDR1 SGHNT and CDR2 YENEEA. This CDR3 is built from 15 residues. Trimming cost V 1 base and J 6 bases; bases outside gene matches: 9. As DNA, the CDR3 is TGTGCCAGCAGCTTAGGAGGGCGGGAGTTCGCCGAGCAGTACTTC. This codes for CASSLGGREFAEQYF.

A remark on this clonotype: A much larger clonotype is one base distant, so this may be a read error. This rearrangement joins TRBV29-1 to TRBJ2-5, with D unresolved. Germline assignment: CDR1 SQVTM and CDR2 ANQGSEA. The CDR3 is 10 residues long. Trimming cost V 7 bases and J 11 bases, with 14 bases left between them. The CDR3, as DNA: TGCAGCGCCGCCAAGAATGAGCAGTACTTC. Translating gives CSAAKNEQYF. Supplemented by reference TRBV29-1 and TRBJ2-5, the full variable domain reads SAVISQKPSRDICQRGTSLTIQCQVDSQVTMMFWYRQQPGQSLTLIATANQGSEATYESGFVIDKFPISRPNLTFSTLTVSNMSPEDSSIYLCSAAKNEQYFGPGTRLLVL.

The table lists this clonotype with many counts. This chain joins TRBV2 and TRBJ2-4; the D is unclear. CDR3 length equals 11 residues. Germline V gene data show CDR1 as SNHLY and CDR2 as FYNNEI. With 7 bases removed from V and 0 bases from J, the gap between germline ends came to 1 base. DNA of the CDR3: TGTGCCAGCACAGCCAAAAACATTCAGTACTTC. Translating gives CASTAKNIQYF.

This clonotype was seen more than once but under ten times. One end of the junction varies from germline; a read error may be responsible. This chain joins TRBV14 and TRBJ2-1; D is perhaps TRBD2 (5 bases). Germline loops: CDR1 SGHDN, CDR2 FVKESK. The CDR3 loop spans 16 amino acids. The CDR3 loop reads CAGSQEAAVVYNEQFF. As DNA, the CDR3 is TGTGCCGGCAGCCAAGAGGCAGCGGTTGTCTACAATGAGCAGTTCTTC.

The rearrangement uses TRBV6-1 and TRBJ1-2, with TRBD1 identical over 10 bases. The CDR3 runs 17 residues. V gave up 6 bases and J gave up 5 bases; unmatched junction bases: 15. Germline V CDR1 and CDR2: MNHNS, SASEGT. CDR3 sequence reads: CASSPAPGTGDYYGYTF. CDR3 nucleotides: TGTGCCAGCAGCCCGGCCCCCGGGACAGGGGATTATTATGGCTACACCTTC.

This clonotype was picked up many times. The chain employs TRBV27 and TRBJ2-1, with D uncertain. Germline CDR1 MNHEY, CDR2 SMNVEV (reference sequence). The CDR3 extends over 15 amino acids. With 0 bases removed from V and 3 bases from J, the gap between germline ends came to 9 bases. The CDR3 spells CASSLSTRYYNEQFF. The CDR3 coding sequence is TGTGCCAGCAGTTTATCGACCAGGTACTACAATGAGCAGTTCTTC.

This clonotype was counted at least ten times. V and J are TRBV28 and TRBJ1-5; TRBD1 is a possible D gene (6 bases). The CDR3 loop spans 15 amino acids. V lost 7 bases and J 2 bases, leaving 15 bases between the germline ends. Germline V gene data show CDR1 as MDHEN and CDR2 as SYDVKM. The CDR3 is CASKGGGGRNQPQHF. CDR3 nucleotide sequence: TGTGCCAGCAAGGGAGGAGGGGGGCGCAATCAGCCCCAGCATTTT.